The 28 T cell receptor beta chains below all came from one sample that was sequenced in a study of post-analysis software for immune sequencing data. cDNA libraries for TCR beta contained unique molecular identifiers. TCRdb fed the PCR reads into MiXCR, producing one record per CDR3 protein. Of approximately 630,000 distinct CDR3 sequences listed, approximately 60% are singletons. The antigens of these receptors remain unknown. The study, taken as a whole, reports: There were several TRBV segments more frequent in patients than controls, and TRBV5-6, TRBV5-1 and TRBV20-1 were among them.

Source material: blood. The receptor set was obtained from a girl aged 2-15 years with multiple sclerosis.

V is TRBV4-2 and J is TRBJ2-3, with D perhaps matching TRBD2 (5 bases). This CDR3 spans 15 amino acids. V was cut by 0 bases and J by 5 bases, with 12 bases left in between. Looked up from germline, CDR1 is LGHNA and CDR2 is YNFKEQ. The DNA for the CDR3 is TGTGCCAGCAGCCAAGAGGGAGAGGAGCGAGATACGCAGTATTTT. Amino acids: CASSQEGEERDTQYF.

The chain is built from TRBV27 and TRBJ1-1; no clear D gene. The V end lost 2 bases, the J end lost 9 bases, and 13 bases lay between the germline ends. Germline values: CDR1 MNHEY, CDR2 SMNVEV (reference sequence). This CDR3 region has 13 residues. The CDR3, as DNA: TGTGCCAGCAGTTTACCGGGAGGGTTCAAAGCTTTCTTT. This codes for CASSLPGGFKAFF.

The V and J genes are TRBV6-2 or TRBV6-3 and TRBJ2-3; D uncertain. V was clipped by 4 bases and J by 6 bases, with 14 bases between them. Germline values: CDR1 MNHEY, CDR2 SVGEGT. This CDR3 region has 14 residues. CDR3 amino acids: CASSLESRVDTQYF. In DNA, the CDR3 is TGTGCCAGCAGTTTAGAATCTAGGGTGGATACGCAGTATTTT.

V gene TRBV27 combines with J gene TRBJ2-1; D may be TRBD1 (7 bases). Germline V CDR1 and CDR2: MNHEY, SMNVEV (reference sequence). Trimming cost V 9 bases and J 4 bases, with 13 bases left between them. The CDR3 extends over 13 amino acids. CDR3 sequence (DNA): TGTGCCAGTGCGGGACAGTCATACAATGAGCAGTTCTTC. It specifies CASAGQSYNEQFF.

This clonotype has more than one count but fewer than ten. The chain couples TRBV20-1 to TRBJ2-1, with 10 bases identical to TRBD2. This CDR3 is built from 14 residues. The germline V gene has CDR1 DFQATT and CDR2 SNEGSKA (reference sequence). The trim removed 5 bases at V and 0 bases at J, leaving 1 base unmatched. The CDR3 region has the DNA TGCAGTGCTGGACTAGCGGACTCCTACAATGAGCAGTTCTTC. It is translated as CSAGLADSYNEQFF.

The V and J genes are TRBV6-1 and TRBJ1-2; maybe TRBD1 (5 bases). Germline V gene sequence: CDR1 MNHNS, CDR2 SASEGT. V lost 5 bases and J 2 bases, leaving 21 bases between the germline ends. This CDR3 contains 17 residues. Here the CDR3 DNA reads TGTGCCAGCAGTCCCAGGCGGGGGACCTATTCGAACTATGGCTACACCTTC. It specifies CASSPRRGTYSNYGYTF.

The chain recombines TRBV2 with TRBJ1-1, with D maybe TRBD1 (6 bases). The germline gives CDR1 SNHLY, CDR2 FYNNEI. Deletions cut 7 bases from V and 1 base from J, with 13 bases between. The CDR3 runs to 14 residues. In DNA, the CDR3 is TGTGCCAGCACCCAGGCGGGGGCGAACACTGAAGCTTTCTTT. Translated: CASTQAGANTEAFF. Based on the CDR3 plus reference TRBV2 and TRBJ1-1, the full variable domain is EPEVTQTPSHQVTQMGQEVILRCVPISNHLYFYWYRQILGQKVEFLVSFYNNEISEKSEIFDDQFSVERPDGSNFTLKIRSTKLEDSAMYFCASTQAGANTEAFFGQGTRLTVV.

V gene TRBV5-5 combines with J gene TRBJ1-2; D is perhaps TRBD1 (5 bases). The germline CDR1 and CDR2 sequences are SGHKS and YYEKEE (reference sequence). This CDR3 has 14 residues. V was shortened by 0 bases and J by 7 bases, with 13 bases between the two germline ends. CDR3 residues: CASSLGAQGLGYTF. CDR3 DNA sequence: TGTGCCAGCAGCTTGGGGGCGCAGGGTCTTGGCTACACCTTC.

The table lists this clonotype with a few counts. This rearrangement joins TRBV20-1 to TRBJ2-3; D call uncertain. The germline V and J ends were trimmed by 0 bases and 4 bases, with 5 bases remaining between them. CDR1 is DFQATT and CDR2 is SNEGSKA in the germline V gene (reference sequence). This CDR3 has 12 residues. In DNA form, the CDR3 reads TGCAGTGCTAGAGACCTACCAGATACGCAGTATTTT. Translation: CSARDLPDTQYF.

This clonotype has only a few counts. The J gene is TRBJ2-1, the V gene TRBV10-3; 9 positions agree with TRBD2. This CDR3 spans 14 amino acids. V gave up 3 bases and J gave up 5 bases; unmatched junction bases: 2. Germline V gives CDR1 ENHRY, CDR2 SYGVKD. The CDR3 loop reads CAISDLAGDNEQFF. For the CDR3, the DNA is TGTGCCATCAGTGACTTAGCGGGGGACAATGAGCAGTTCTTC.

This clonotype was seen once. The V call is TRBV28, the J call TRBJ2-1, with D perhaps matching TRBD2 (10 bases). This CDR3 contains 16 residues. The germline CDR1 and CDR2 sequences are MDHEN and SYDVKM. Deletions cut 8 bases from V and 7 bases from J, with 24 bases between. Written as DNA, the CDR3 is TGTGCCAGCGGCCTACAGGGGGCGACTAGCGGGAATGAGCAGTTCTTC. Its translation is CASGLQGATSGNEQFF.

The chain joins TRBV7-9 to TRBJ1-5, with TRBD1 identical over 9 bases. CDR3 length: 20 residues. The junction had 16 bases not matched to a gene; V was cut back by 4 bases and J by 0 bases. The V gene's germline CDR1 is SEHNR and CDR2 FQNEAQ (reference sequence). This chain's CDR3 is CASSSSSGTGRTDSNQPQHF. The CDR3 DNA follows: TGTGCCAGCAGCTCTTCTTCCGGGACAGGGCGCACCGATAGCAATCAGCCCCAGCATTTT.

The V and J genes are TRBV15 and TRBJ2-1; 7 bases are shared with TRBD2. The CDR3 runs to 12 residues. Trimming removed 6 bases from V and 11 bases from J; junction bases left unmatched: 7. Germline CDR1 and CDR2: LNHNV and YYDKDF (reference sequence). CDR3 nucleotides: TGTGCCACCAGGAAGCGGGGCACGAAGCAGTTCTTC. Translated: CATRKRGTKQFF. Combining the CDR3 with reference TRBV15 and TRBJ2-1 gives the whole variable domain DAMVIQNPRYQVTQFGKPVTLSCSQTLNHNVMYWYQQKSSQAPKLLFHYYDKDFNNEADTPDNFQSRRPNTSFCFLDIRSPGLGDTAMYLCATRKRGTKQFFGPGTRLTVL.

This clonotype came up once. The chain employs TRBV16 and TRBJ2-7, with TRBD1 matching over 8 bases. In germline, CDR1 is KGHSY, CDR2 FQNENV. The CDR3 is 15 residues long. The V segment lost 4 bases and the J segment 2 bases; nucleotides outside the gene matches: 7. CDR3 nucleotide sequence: TGTGCCAGCAGCCCGACATGGACAGGGACCTACGAGCAGTACTTC. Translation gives CASSPTWTGTYEQYF.

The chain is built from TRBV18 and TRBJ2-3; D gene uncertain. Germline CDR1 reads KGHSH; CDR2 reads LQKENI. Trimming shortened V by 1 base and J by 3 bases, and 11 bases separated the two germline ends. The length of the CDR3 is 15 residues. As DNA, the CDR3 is TGTGCCAGCTCACCACAGTTGAGAAGTACAGATACGCAGTATTTT. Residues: CASSPQLRSTDTQYF.

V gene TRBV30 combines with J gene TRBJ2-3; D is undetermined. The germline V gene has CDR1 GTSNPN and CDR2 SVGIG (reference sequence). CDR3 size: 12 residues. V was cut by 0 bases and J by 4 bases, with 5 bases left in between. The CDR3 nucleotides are TGTGCCTGGAGTGTACTACCAGATACGCAGTATTTT. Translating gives CAWSVLPDTQYF.

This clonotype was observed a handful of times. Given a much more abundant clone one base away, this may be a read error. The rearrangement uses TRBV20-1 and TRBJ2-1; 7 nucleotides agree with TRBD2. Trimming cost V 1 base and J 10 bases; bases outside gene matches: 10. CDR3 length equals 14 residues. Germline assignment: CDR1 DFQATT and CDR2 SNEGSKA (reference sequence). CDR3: CSARGASGSWEQFF. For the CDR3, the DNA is TGCAGTGCTAGAGGGGCTAGCGGTAGTTGGGAGCAGTTCTTC.

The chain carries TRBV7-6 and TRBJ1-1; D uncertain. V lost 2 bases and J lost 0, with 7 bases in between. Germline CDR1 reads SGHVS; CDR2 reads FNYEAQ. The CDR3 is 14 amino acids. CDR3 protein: CASSLPGMNTEAFF. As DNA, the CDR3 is TGTGCCAGCAGCTTACCGGGAATGAACACTGAAGCTTTCTTT.

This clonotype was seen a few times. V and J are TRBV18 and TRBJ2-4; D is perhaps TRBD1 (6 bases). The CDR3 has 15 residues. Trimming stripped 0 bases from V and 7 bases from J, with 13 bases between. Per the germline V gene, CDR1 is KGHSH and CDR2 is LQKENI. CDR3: CASSPPGQRGNIQYF. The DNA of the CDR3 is TGTGCCAGCTCACCACCGGGCCAAAGGGGGAACATTCAGTACTTC.

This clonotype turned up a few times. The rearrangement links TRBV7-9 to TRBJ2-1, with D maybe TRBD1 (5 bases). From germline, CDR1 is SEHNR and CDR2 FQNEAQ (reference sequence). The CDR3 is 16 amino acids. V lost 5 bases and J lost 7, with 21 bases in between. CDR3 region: CASSKGLGHTWNEQFF. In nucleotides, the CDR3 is TGTGCCAGCAGCAAAGGGTTGGGGCATACCTGGAATGAGCAGTTCTTC. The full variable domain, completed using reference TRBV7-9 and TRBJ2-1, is DTGVSQNPRHKITKRGQNVTFRCDPISEHNRLYWYRQTLGQGPEFLTYFQNEAQLEKSRLLSDRFSAERPKGSFSTLEIQRTEQGDSAMYLCASSKGLGHTWNEQFFGPGTRLTVL.

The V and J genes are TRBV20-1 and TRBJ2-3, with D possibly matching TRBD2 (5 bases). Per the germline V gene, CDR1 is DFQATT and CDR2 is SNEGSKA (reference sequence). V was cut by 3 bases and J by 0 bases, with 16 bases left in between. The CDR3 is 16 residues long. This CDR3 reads CSARPSVAISTDTQYF. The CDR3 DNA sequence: TGCAGTGCTAGGCCCTCGGTAGCGATAAGCACAGATACGCAGTATTTT.

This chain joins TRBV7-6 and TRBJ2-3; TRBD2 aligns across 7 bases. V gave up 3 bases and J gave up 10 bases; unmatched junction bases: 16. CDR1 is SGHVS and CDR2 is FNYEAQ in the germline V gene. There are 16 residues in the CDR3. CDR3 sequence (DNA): TGTGCCAGCAGCTTGGGGAAGCGGGGAGACCTCCGGTCGCAGTATTTT. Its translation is CASSLGKRGDLRSQYF.

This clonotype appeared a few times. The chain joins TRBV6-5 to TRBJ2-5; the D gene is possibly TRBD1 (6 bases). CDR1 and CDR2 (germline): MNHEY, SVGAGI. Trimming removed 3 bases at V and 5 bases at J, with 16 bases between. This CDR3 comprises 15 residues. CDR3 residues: CASSYSQGFEETQYF. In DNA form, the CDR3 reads TGTGCCAGCAGTTATTCACAGGGTTTTGAGGAGACCCAGTACTTC.

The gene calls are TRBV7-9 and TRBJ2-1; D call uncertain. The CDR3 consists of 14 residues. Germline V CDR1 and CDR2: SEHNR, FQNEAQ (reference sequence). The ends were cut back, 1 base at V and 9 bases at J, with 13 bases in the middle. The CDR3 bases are TGTGCCAGCAGCTTAGATATAGGGCAGACTGAGCAGTTCTTC. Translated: CASSLDIGQTEQFF. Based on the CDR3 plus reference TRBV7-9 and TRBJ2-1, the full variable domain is DTGVSQNPRHKITKRGQNVTFRCDPISEHNRLYWYRQTLGQGPEFLTYFQNEAQLEKSRLLSDRFSAERPKGSFSTLEIQRTEQGDSAMYLCASSLDIGQTEQFFGPGTRLTVL.

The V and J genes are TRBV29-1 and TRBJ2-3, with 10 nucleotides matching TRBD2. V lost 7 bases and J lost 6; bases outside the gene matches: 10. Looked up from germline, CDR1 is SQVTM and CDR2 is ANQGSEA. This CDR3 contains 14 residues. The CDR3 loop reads CSGVLAGRWDTQYF. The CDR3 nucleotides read TGCAGCGGAGTACTAGCGGGGAGGTGGGATACGCAGTATTTT.

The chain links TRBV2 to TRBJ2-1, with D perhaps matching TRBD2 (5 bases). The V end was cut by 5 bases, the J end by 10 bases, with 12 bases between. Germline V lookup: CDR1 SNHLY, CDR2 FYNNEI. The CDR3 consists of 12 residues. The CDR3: CASSSLAEEQFF. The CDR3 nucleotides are TGTGCCAGCAGTTCTCTAGCTGAGGAGCAGTTCTTC.

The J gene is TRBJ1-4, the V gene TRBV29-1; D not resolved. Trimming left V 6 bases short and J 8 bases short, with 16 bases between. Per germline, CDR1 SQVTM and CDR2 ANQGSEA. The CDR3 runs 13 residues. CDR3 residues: CSVRLGRVEKLFF. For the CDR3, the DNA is TGCAGCGTCCGTCTGGGCCGGGTAGAAAAACTGTTTTTT.

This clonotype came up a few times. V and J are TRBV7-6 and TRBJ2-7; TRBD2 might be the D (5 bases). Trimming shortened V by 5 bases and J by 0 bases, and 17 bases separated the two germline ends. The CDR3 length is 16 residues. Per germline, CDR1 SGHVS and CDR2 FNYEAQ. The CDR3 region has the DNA TGTGCCAGCAGCCTGGTCGCGGCGGGCCCCTCCTACGAGCAGTACTTC. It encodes CASSLVAAGPSYEQYF.